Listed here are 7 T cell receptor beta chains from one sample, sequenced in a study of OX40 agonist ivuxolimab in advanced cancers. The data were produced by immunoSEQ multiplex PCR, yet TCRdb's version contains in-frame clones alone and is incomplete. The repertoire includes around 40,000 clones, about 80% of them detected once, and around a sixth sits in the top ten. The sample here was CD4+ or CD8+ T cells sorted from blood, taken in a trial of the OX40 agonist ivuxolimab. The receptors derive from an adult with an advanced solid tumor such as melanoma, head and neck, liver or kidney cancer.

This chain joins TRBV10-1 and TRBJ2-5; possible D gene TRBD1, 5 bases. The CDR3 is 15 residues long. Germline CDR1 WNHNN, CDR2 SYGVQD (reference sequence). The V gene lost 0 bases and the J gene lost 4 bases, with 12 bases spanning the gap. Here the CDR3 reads CASSESRQGAETQYF. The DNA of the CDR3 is TGCGCCAGCAGTGAGTCGAGGCAGGGCGCAGAGACCCAGTACTTC.

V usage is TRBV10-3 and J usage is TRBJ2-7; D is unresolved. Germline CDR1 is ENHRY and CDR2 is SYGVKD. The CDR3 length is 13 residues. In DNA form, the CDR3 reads TGTACCACCATCAGTCCTAGCTCCTACGAGCAGTACTTC. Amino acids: CTTISPSSYEQYF.

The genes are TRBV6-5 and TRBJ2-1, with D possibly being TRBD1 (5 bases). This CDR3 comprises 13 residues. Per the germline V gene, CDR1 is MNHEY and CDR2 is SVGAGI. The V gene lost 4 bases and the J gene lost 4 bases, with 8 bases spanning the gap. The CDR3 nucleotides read TGTGCCAGCAGTTGGGGCAGTTACAATGAGCAGTTCTTC. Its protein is CASSWGSYNEQFF.

CDR3 sequence (DNA): TGTGCCAGCAGTGAAGGGGACACGGTCTCATGGCAGCCCCAGCATTTT. It encodes CASSEGDTVSWQPQHF. This rearrangement joins TRBV2 to TRBJ1-5; possible D gene TRBD1, 6 bases. Trimming removed 1 base at V and 7 bases at J, with 17 bases between. There are 16 residues in the CDR3. CDR1 is SNHLY, CDR2 FYNNEI, per germline. The full variable domain, rest sourced from reference TRBV2 and TRBJ1-5, is EPEVTQTPSHQVTQMGQEVILRCVPISNHLYFYWYRQILGQKVEFLVSFYNNEISEKSEIFDDQFSVERPDGSNFTLKIRSTKLEDSAMYFCASSEGDTVSWQPQHFGDGTRLSIL.

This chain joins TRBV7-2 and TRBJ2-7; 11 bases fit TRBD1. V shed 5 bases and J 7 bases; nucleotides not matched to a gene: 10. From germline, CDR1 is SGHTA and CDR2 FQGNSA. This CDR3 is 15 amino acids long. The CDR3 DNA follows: TGTGCCAGCAGCACCGAGGACAGGGGGCTGAGGGAGCAGTACTTC. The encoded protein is CASSTEDRGLREQYF.

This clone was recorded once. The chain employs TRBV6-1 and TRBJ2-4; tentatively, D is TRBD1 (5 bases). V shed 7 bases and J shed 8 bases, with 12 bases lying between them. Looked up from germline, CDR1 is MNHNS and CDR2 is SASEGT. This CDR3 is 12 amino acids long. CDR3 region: CASMQGWHIQYF. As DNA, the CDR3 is TGTGCCAGCATGCAGGGTTGGCACATTCAGTACTTC.

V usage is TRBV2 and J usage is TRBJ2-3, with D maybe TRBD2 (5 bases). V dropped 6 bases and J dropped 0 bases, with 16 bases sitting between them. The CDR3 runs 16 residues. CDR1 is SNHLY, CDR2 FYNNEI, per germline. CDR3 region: CASRVGRSGSTDTQYF. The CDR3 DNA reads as TGTGCCAGCAGGGTTGGTCGGAGCGGAAGCACAGATACGCAGTATTTT.